The rows below give T cell receptor beta chains drawn from one sample of a study of memory CD4+ T cells and cytomegalovirus serostatus. Clones were sequenced by immunoSEQ multiplex PCR, and TCRdb holds only the in-frame ones, with some missing. The sample consists of about 50,000 clones, about 81% of them appearing once. Input material: memory CD4+ T cells from blood. The receptors were sampled from an adult in good health and CMV-seronegative. Each CDR3 is given with its conserved first and last residue. The order of the fields is J gene, D gene, V gene, clone size, CDR3 DNA, CDR3 protein. A D gene is named only where the DNA matches it firmly. Rows may omit the clone size; those that give it use once, few, many or a size class.

J gene: TRBJ1-1
D gene: TRBD1
V gene: TRBV28
clone size: few
CDR3 DNA: TGTGCCAGCACGGGACAGTTGAACACTGAAGCTTTCTTT
CDR3 protein: CASTGQLNTEAFF

J gene: TRBJ1-5
D gene: NA
V gene: TRBV7-8
clone size: NA
CDR3 DNA: TGTGCCAGCAGCCGGGACAGCAATCAGCCCCAGCATTTT
CDR3 protein: CASSRDSNQPQHF

J gene: TRBJ1-2
D gene: TRBD1
V gene: TRBV6-6
clone size: NA
CDR3 DNA: TGTGCCAGCAGTGTACAGGGGGCTGACTATGGCTACACCTTC
CDR3 protein: CASSVQGADYGYTF

J gene: TRBJ1-1
D gene: NA
V gene: TRBV27
clone size: NA
CDR3 DNA: TGTGCCAGCAGTTTATCTGGGGCAATGAACACTGAAGCTTTCTTT
CDR3 protein: CASSLSGAMNTEAFF

J gene: TRBJ2-1
D gene: TRBD2
V gene: TRBV7-2
clone size: NA
CDR3 DNA: TGTGCCAGCAGCTCGACTAGCGGGGGGCAACACTCGTACAATGAGCAGTTCTTC
CDR3 protein: CASSSTSGGQHSYNEQFF

J gene: TRBJ1-6
D gene: NA
V gene: TRBV23-1
clone size: NA
CDR3 DNA: TGCGCCAGCAGTCAATCGAGGGCAGACCCCTTAAAGTGGCCCCTCCACTTT
CDR3 protein: CASSQSRADPLKWPLHF

J gene: TRBJ1-1
D gene: NA
V gene: TRBV5-1
clone size: once
CDR3 DNA: TGCGCCAGCAAGGAAGGGGGAACTGAAGCTTTCTTT
CDR3 protein: CASKEGGTEAFF

J gene: TRBJ2-5
D gene: NA
V gene: TRBV5-1
clone size: NA
CDR3 DNA: TGCGCCAGCAGCTCAGTGGGGCGGGGCCAAGAGACCCAGTACTTC
CDR3 protein: CASSSVGRGQETQYF

J gene: TRBJ1-2
D gene: NA
V gene: TRBV30
clone size: NA
CDR3 DNA: TGTGCCTGTCAGAGGCTCCCCCTTAACTATGGCTACACCTTC
CDR3 protein: CACQRLPLNYGYTF

J gene: TRBJ2-7
D gene: NA
V gene: TRBV7-2
clone size: NA
CDR3 DNA: TGTGCCAGCAGCTTAGCCACCCAGGGGTACGAGCAGTACTTC
CDR3 protein: CASSLATQGYEQYF

J gene: TRBJ1-1
D gene: TRBD1
V gene: TRBV5-4
clone size: NA
CDR3 DNA: TGTGCCAGCAGCACGGGACAGCTCACTGAAGCTTTCTTT
CDR3 protein: CASSTGQLTEAFF

J gene: TRBJ2-7
D gene: TRBD2
V gene: TRBV4-3
clone size: NA
CDR3 DNA: TGCGCCAGCAGCCAAGATGGGAGCGGGGGGGGGTACGAGCAGTACTTC
CDR3 protein: CASSQDGSGGGYEQYF

J gene: TRBJ2-1
D gene: NA
V gene: TRBV7-2
clone size: NA
CDR3 DNA: TGTGCCAGCAGCTTAGCTCCGACTTCCTACAATGAGCAGTTCTTC
CDR3 protein: CASSLAPTSYNEQFF

J gene: TRBJ2-3
D gene: TRBD1
V gene: TRBV28
clone size: NA
CDR3 DNA: TGTGCCAGCAGCTTGACCCCCACAATCCCGGACAGGGTCACAGATACGCAGTATTTT
CDR3 protein: CASSLTPTIPDRVTDTQYF

J gene: TRBJ2-1
D gene: TRBD2
V gene: TRBV11-3
clone size: NA
CDR3 DNA: TGTGCCAGCAGCTTAGAGGTAGCGGGGTACAATGAGCAGTTCTTC
CDR3 protein: CASSLEVAGYNEQFF

J gene: TRBJ1-5
D gene: NA
V gene: TRBV28
clone size: few
CDR3 DNA: TGTGCCAGCAGTTATACAGGGCCCAATCAGCCCCAGCATTTT
CDR3 protein: CASSYTGPNQPQHF